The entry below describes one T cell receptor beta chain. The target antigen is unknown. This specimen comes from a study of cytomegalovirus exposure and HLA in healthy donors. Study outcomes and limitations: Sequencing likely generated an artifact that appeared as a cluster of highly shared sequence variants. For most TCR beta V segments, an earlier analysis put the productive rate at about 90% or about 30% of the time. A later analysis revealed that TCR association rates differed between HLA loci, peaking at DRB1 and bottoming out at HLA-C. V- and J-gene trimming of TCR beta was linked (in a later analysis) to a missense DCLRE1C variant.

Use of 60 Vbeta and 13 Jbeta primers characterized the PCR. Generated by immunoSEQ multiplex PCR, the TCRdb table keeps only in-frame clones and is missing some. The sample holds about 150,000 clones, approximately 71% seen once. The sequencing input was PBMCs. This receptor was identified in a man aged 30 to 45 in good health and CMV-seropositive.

CDR3 in DNA: TGCGCCAGCAGCCCGGACAGGGAGGACAATGAGCAGTTCTTC. Translating gives CASSPDREDNEQFF. The V gene is TRBV5-1, the J gene TRBJ2-1; 8 bases line up with TRBD1. The CDR3 contains 14 residues. V trimming: 4 bases; J trimming: 5 bases; junction bases outside the gene matches: 5. Germline assignment: CDR1 SGHRS and CDR2 YFSETQ.